The 6 T cell receptor beta chains reported below all come from one sample, sequenced in a study of blood T cell repertoires in COVID-19. The method was immunoSEQ multiplex PCR; TCRdb's version includes in-frame clones alone and lacks a portion of them. This table holds around 260,000 clones, approximately 86% found once. Source material: peripheral blood. The receptors originated from a woman aged 55-69 years with COVID-19, enrolled during active disease.

CDR3 sequence reads: CASSYPSGRATDNEQFF. CDR3 DNA: TGTGCCAGCAGTTATCCGAGCGGGAGAGCGACCGACAATGAGCAGTTCTTC. This chain connects TRBV6-2 or TRBV6-3 to TRBJ2-1; TRBD2 matches at 8 bases. CDR1 and CDR2 from the germline V gene are MNHEY and SVGEGT. Trimming cost V 3 bases and J 5 bases; bases outside gene matches: 12. The CDR3 loop spans 17 amino acids.

The J gene is TRBJ2-1, the V gene TRBV4-3; 9 bases fit TRBD2. The germline V gene has CDR1 LGHNA and CDR2 YSLEER. The CDR3 runs to 16 residues. V lost 1 base and J lost 10; bases outside the gene matches: 11. CDR3 nucleotide sequence: TGCGCCAGCAGCCAAGGAGCTCGGCGGGAGGGCCGAGAGCAGTTCTTC. Protein: CASSQGARREGREQFF.

The V gene is TRBV2, the J gene TRBJ1-5; tentative D call: TRBD1 (5 bases). V lost 5 bases to trimming and J lost 0 bases, with 14 bases between them. The CDR3 loop spans 16 amino acids. CDR1 is SNHLY and CDR2 is FYNNEI in the germline V gene. CDR3 sequence: CASSTGHPYSNQPQHF. The CDR3 nucleotides read TGTGCCAGCAGTACTGGACACCCATATAGCAATCAGCCCCAGCATTTT.

V usage is TRBV18 and J usage is TRBJ1-3, with D possibly being TRBD1 (5 bases). Trimming shortened V by 2 bases and J by 0 bases, and 8 bases separated the two germline ends. In germline, CDR1 is KGHSH, CDR2 LQKENI. The CDR3 has 15 residues. The CDR3 DNA is TGTGCCAGCTCACCATCCAGGGACTCTGGAAACACCATATATTTT. Encoded protein: CASSPSRDSGNTIYF.

V gene TRBV9 combines with J gene TRBJ1-2; D is perhaps TRBD1 (5 bases). The CDR3 length is 14 residues. The ends were cut back, 2 bases at V and 4 bases at J, with 12 bases in the middle. CDR1 and CDR2 from the germline V gene are SGDLS and YYNGEE. Written as DNA, the CDR3 is TGTGCCAGCAGCGTTGGGGGGAAGAGCTATGGCTACACCTTC. Translating it yields CASSVGGKSYGYTF.

This chain uses TRBV6-6 with TRBJ2-5; 7 bases are shared with TRBD2. The V gene's germline CDR1 is MNHNY and CDR2 SVGAGI (reference sequence). The CDR3 extends over 16 amino acids. Trimming took 4 bases from V and 6 from J; bases not matched to a gene: 14. The CDR3: CASSSILGRVIKTQYF. CDR3 nucleotides: TGTGCCAGCAGTTCAATTTTGGGGAGGGTAATAAAGACCCAGTACTTC.